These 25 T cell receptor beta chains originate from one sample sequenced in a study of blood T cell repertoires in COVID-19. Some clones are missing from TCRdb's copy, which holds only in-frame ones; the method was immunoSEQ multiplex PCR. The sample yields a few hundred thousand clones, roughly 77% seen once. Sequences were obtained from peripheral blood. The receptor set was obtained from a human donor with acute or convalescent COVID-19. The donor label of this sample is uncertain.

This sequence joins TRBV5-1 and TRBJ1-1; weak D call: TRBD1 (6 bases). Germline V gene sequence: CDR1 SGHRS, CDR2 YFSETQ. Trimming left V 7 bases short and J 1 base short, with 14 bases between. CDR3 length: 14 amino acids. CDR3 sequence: CASGGAEGNTEAFF. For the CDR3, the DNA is TGCGCCAGCGGGGGGGCGGAGGGGAACACTGAAGCTTTCTTT.

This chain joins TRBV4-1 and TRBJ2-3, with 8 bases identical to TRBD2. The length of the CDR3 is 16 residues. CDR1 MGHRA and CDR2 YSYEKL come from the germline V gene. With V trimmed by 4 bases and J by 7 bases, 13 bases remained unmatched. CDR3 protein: CASSRVSGVTLNTQYF. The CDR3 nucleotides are TGCGCCAGCAGCCGAGTTAGCGGGGTGACACTAAATACGCAGTATTTT.

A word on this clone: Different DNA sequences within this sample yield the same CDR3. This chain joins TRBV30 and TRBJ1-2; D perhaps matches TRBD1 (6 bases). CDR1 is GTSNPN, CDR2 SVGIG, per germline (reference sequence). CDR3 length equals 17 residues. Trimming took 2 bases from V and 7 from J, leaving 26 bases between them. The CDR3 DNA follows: TGTGCCTGGAGTCCCTCCCGGACAGTCTTCGTATATTCTGGCTACACCTTC. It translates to CAWSPSRTVFVYSGYTF.

The CDR3 here is CASSLVHRATYGYTF. The DNA of the CDR3 is TGTGCCAGCAGCTTAGTGCACAGGGCGACCTATGGCTACACCTTC. This sequence joins TRBV7-8 and TRBJ1-2; perhaps TRBD1 as D (6 bases). Germline assignment: CDR1 SGHVS and CDR2 FQNEAQ. CDR3 size: 15 residues. V lost 1 base and J 4 bases, leaving 13 bases between the germline ends. Complete variable domain (other parts from reference TRBV7-8 and TRBJ1-2): GAGVSQSPRYKVAKRGQDVALRCDPISGHVSLFWYQQALGQGPEFLTYFQNEAQLDKSGLPSDRFFAERPEGSVSTLKIQRTQQEDSAVYLCASSLVHRATYGYTFGSGTRLTVV.

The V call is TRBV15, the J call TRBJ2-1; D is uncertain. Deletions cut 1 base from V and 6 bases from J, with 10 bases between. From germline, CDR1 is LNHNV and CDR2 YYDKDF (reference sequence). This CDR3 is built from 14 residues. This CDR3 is CATSRALALNEQFF. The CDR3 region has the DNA TGTGCCACCAGCAGAGCCCTGGCCCTCAATGAGCAGTTCTTC.

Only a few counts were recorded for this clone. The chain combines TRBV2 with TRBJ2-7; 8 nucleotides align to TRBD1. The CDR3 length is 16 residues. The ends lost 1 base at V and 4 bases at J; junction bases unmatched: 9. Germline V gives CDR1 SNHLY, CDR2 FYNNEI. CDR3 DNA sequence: TGTGCCAGCAGTGAAGTGGGCGGGACAGGCGGGTACGAGCAGTACTTC. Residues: CASSEVGGTGGYEQYF. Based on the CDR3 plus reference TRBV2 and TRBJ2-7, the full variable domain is EPEVTQTPSHQVTQMGQEVILRCVPISNHLYFYWYRQILGQKVEFLVSFYNNEISEKSEIFDDQFSVERPDGSNFTLKIRSTKLEDSAMYFCASSEVGGTGGYEQYFGPGTRLTVT.

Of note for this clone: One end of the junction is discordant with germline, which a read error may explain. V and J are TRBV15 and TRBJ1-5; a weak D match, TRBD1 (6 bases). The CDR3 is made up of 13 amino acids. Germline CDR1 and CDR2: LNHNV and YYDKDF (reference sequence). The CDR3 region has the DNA TGTGCCACCAGCAGAGATGGGCAGGGGCCCAAGTATTTT. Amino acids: CATSRDGQGPKYF. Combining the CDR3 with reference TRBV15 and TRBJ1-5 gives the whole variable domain DAMVIQNPRYQVTQFGKPVTLSCSQTLNHNVMYWYQQKSSQAPKLLFHYYDKDFNNEADTPDNFQSRRPNTSFCFLDIRSPGLGDTAMYLCATSRDGQGPKYFGDGTRLSIL.

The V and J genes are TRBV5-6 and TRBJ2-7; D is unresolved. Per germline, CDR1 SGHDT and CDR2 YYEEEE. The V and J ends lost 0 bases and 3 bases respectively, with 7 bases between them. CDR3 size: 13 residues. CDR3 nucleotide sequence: TGTGCCAGCAGCTTGGGCCACAGCTACGAGCAGTACTTC. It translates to CASSLGHSYEQYF. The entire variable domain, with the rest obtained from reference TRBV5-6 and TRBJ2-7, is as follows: DAGVTQSPTHLIKTRGQQVTLRCSPKSGHDTVSWYQQALGQGPQFIFQYYEEEERQRGNFPDRFSGHQFPNYSSELNVNALLLGDSALYLCASSLGHSYEQYFGPGTRLTVT.

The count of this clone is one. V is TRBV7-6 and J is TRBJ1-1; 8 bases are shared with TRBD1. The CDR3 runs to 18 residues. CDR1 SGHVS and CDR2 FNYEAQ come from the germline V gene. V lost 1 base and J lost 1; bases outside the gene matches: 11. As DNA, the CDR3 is TGTGCCAGCAGCTTAGGATGGAAGAGACAGGGGAAGAACACTGAAGCTTTCTTT. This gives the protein CASSLGWKRQGKNTEAFF.

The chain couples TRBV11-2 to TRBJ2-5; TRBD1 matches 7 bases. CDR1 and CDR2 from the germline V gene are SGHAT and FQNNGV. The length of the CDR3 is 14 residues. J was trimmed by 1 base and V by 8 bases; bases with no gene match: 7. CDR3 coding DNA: TGTGCCAGCTCTTTAGACAGGGCCCAAGAGACCCAGTACTTC. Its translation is CASSLDRAQETQYF. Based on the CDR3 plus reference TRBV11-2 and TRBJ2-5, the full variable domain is EAGVAQSPRYKIIEKRQSVAFWCNPISGHATLYWYQQILGQGPKLLIQFQNNGVVDDSQLPKDRFSAERLKGVDSTLKIQPAKLEDSAVYLCASSLDRAQETQYFGPGTRLLVL.

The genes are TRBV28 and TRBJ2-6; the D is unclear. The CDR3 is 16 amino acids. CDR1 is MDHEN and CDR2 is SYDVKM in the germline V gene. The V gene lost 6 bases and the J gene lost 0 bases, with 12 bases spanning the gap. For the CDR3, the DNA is TGTGCCAGCAGGGGCGCAGGCCACTCTGGGGCCAACGTCCTGACTTTC. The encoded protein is CASRGAGHSGANVLTF.

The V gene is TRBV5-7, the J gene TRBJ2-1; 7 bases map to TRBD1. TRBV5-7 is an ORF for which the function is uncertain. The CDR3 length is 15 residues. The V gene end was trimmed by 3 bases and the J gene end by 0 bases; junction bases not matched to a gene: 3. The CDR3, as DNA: TGTGCCAGCAGCTCCGGGACAGACTCCTACAATGAGCAGTTCTTC. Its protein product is CASSSGTDSYNEQFF.

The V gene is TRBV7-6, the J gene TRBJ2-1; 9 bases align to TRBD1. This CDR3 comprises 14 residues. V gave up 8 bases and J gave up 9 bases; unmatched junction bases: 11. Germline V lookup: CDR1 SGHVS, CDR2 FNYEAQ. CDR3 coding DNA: TGTGCCAGCGCAGACAGGGGGGAATCATCTGAGCAGTTCTTC. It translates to CASADRGESSEQFF.

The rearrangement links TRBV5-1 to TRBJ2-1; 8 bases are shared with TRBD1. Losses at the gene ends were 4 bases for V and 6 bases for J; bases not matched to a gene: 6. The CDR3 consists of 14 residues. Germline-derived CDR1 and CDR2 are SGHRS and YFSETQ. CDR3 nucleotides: TGCGCCAGCAGCATCCAGGGGGCGGGCAATGAGCAGTTCTTC. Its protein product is CASSIQGAGNEQFF.

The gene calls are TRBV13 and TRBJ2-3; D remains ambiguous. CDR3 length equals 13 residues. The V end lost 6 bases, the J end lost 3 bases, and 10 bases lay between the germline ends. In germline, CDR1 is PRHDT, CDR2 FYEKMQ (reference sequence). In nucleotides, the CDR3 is TGTGCCAGCAGGGCAAGGAGAACAGATACGCAGTATTTT. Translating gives CASRARRTDTQYF.

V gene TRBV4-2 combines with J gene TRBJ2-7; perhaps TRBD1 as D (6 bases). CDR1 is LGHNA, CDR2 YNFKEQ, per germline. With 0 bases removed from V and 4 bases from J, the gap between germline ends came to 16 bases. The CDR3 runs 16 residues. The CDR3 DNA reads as TGTGCCAGCAGCCAAGAGAATCCAGGGGCCCGGTACGAGCAGTACTTC. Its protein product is CASSQENPGARYEQYF.

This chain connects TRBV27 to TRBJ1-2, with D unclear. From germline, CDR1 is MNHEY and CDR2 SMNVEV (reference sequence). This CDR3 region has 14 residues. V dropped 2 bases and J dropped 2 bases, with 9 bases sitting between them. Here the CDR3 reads CASSLIAANYGYTF. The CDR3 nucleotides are TGTGCCAGCAGTTTAATAGCCGCGAACTATGGCTACACCTTC.

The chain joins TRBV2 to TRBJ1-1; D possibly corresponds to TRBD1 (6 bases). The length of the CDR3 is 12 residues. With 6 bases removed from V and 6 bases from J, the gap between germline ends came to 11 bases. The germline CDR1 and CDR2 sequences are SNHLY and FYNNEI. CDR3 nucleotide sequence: TGTGCCAGCAGAACAGGGTTCGCTGAAGCTTTCTTT. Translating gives CASRTGFAEAFF.

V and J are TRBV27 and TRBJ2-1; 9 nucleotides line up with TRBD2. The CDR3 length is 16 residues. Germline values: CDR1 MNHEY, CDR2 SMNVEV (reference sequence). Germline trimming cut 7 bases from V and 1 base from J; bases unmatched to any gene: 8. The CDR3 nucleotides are TGTGCCAGCAAGCTAGCGGGGCTATCATCCTACAATGAGCAGTTCTTC. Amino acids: CASKLAGLSSYNEQFF.

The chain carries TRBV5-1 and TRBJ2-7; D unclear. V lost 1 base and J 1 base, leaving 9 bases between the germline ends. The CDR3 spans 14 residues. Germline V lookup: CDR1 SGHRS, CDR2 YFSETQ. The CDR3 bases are TGCGCCAGCAGCTTGTCGTCCCTATCCTACGAGCAGTACTTC. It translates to CASSLSSLSYEQYF.

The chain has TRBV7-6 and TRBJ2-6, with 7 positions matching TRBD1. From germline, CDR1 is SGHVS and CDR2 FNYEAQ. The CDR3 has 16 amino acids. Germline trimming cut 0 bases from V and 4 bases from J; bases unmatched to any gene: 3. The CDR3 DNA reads TGTGCCAGCAGCTTAGCACAGGGGTCCGGGGCCAACGTCCTGACTTTC. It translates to CASSLAQGSGANVLTF.

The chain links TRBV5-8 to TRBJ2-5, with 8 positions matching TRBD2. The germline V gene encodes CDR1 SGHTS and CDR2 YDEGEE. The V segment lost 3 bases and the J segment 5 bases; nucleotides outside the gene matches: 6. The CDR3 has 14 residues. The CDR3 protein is CASSSGGAGETQYF. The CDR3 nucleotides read TGTGCCAGCAGCTCCGGGGGGGCAGGGGAGACCCAGTACTTC. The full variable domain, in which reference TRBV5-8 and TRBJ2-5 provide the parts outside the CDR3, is EAGVTQSPTHLIKTRGQQATLRCSPISGHTSVYWYQQALGLGLQFLLWYDEGEERNRGNFPPRFSGRQFPNYSSELNVNALELEDSALYLCASSSGGAGETQYFGPGTRLLVL.

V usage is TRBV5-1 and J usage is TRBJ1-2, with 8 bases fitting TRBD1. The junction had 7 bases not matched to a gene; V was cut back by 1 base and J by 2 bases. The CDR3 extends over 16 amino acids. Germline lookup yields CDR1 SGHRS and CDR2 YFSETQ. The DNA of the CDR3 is TGCGCCAGCAGCTTGAGTACGCGGACAGGGAACTATGGCTACACCTTC. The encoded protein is CASSLSTRTGNYGYTF.

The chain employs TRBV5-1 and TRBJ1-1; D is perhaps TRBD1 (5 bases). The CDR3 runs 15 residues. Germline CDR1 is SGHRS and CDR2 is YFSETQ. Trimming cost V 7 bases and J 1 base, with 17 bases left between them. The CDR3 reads CASSILGLTNTEAFF. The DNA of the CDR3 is TGCGCCAGCTCGATTTTGGGACTGACGAACACTGAAGCTTTCTTT.

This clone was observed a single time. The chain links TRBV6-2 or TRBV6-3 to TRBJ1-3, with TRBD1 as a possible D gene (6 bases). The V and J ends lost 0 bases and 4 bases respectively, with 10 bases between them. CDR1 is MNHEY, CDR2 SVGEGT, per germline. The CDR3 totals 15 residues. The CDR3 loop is CASSYSSGAGNTIYF. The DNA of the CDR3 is TGTGCCAGCAGTTACTCGTCAGGGGCAGGAAACACCATATATTTT.